Reported below is one T cell receptor beta chain. Its target is unknown. Produced via immunoSEQ multiplex PCR; TCRdb's table is partial and in-frame only. The sample holds about 58,000 clones, approximately 75% seen once. The data originate from a study of OX40 agonist ivuxolimab in advanced cancers. Overall study context: Patients' therapy was ivuxolimab, an antibody that acts as an agonist of OX40 (CD134). The group had a mean age of around 60 years, ranged from about 23 to 79, and was approximately 81% male.

Trimming removed 5 bases at V and 1 base at J, with 17 bases between. There are 16 residues in the CDR3. Germline-derived CDR1 and CDR2 are SGHAT and FQNNGV. Study-level results: Antigen specificity was not determined for the expanded peripheral T cells. At 0.1 to 3.0 mg/kg, CD4+ and CD8+ blood T cells expanded clonally by week 6.

This clonotype was sampled from an adult with an advanced solid tumor such as melanoma, head and neck, liver or kidney cancer. The V gene is TRBV11-2, the J gene TRBJ1-1; D might be TRBD1 (6 bases). The sample was CD4+ or CD8+ T cells sorted from blood, taken in a trial of the OX40 agonist ivuxolimab. The CDR3 sequence: CASSRPPGQRNTEAFF. The CDR3 coding sequence is TGTGCCAGCAGCCGACCCCCGGGACAAAGGAACACTGAAGCTTTCTTT.